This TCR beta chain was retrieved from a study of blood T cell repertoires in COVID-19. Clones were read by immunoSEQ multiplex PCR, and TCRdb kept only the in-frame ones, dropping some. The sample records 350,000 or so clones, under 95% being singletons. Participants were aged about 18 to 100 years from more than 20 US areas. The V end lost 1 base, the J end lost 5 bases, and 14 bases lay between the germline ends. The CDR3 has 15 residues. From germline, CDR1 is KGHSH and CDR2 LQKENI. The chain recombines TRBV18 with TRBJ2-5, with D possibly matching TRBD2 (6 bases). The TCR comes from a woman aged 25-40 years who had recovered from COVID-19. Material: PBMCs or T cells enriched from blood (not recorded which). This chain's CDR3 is CASSPRRGTSETQYF. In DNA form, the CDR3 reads TGTGCCAGCTCACCACGCCGGGGGACCTCGGAGACCCAGTACTTC.